The sequence of this T cell receptor (beta chain) was determined in a study of tumor-infiltrating lymphocytes in primary liver carcinoma. A remark on this clonotype: The antigen remains undetermined.

This CDR3 spans 15 amino acids. V was shortened by 5 bases and J by 3 bases, with 14 bases between the two germline ends. Germline lookup yields CDR1 MDHEN and CDR2 SYDVKM. Unsorted whole blood yielded the blood RNA, and germline DNA was also extracted. Study-wide points: Less overlap was seen in tumor-adjacent and tumor-blood pairs than in tumor region pairs.

The researchers produced TCR beta cDNA from 450 to 600 ng total RNA with a constant-region primer. Libraries for TCR beta were built through three nested multiplex PCR rounds, which together made up a slightly modified ARM-PCR procedure. A C-beta reverse primer was combined with TRBV1-TRBV30 forward primers in the first two PCR rounds, and each round had around 11 cycles. In TCRdb, the multiplex PCR reads were re-called with MiXCR into one record per CDR3 protein. The profile shows 310,000 or so distinct CDR3 sequences, nearly 60% of them singletons. The chain combines TRBV28 with TRBJ2-4; unclear D gene. The clonotype originates from a woman in her twenties or thirties with primary liver carcinoma and hepatitis B virus infection. The sequenced material came from peripheral blood. The chain's CDR3 is CASSQGRFDKNIQYF. DNA for the CDR3: TGTGCCAGCAGTCAAGGGCGATTTGACAAAAACATTCAGTACTTC.